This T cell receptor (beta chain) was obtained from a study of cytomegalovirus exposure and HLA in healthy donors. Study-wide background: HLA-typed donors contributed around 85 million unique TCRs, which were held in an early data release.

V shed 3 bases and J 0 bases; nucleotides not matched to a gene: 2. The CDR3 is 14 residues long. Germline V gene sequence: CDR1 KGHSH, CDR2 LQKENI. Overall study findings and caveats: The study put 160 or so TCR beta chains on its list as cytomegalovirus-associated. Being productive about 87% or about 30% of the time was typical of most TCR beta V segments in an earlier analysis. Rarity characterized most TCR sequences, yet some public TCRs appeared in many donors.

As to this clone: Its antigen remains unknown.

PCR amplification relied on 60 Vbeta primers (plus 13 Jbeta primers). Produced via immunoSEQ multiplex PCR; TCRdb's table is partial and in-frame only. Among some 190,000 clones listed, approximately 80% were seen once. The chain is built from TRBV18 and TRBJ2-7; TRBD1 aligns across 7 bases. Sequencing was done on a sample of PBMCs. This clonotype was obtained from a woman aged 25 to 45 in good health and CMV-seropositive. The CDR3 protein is CASSPTGSSYEQYF. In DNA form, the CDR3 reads TGTGCCAGCTCACCGACAGGGAGCTCCTACGAGCAGTACTTC.